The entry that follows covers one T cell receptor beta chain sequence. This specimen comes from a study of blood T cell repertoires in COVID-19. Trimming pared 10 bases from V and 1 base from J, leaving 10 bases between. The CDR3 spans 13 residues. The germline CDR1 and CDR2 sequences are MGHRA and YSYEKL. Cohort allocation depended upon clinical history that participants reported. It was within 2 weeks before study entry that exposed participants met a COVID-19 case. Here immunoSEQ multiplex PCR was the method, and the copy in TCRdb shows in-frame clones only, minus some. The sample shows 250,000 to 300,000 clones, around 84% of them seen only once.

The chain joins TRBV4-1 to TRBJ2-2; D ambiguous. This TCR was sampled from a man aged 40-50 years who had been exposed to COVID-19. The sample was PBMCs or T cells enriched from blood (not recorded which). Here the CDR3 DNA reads TGCGCCACCAAAGACATGAACACCGGGGAGCTGTTTTTT. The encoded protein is CATKDMNTGELFF.